The 21 T cell receptor beta chains listed next were all sequenced from one sample in a study of T cells expressing NK-cell markers. TCRdb re-analyzed the 5' RACE reads; it lists each CDR3 protein once, without DNA. Its table records roughly 420,000 distinct CDR3 sequences. The specimen was blood T cells: a sorted CD56 or NKG2C T cell subset, CD4+ or CD8+ T cells, or bulk PBMC T cells (not recorded which). These receptors all come from a woman between 18 and 70 years old in good health.

CDR3 region: CASSTLPRTSVAEDMYNEQFF. The chain carries TRBV19 and TRBJ2-1; TCRdb calls TRBD2, which cannot be checked without DNA. Germline V gives CDR1 LNHDA, CDR2 SQIVND (reference sequence). The CDR3 totals 21 residues. The full variable domain, completed using reference TRBV19 and TRBJ2-1, is DGGITQSPKYLFRKEGQNVTLSCEQNLNHDAMYWYRQDPGQGLRLIYYSQIVNDFQKGDIAEGYSVSREKKESFPLTVTSAQKNPTAFYLCASSTLPRTSVAEDMYNEQFFGPGTRLTVL.

The V and J genes are TRBV12-3 or TRBV12-4 and TRBJ1-1; TCRdb calls TRBD1, which cannot be checked without DNA. The CDR3 has 18 amino acids. The CDR3 spells CASSLDPRQGGVFTEAFF.

V gene TRBV21-1 combines with J gene TRBJ2-3; TCRdb gives TRBD2 as the D gene, but with no DNA this cannot be confirmed. TRBV21-1 is noted as a pseudogene. The CDR3 is 14 amino acids. The CDR3 loop reads CASHRGAGSDTQYF.

This chain uses TRBV5-6 with TRBJ2-5; absent DNA, TCRdb's TRBD2 call cannot be checked. The CDR3 extends over 16 amino acids. Germline V gives CDR1 SGHDT, CDR2 YYEEEE. CDR3 sequence: CASSLALAGIQETQYF.

The chain has TRBV9 and TRBJ1-1; TCRdb gives TRBD1 as the D gene, but with no DNA this cannot be confirmed. This CDR3 has 12 residues. From germline, CDR1 is SGDLS and CDR2 YYNGEE. CDR3 region: CASSGPNTEAFF.

The chain uses TRBV7-2 and TRBJ1-5. Germline CDR1 and CDR2: SGHTA and FQGNSA. This CDR3 comprises 17 residues. The CDR3 protein is CASSSFAGGTSNQPQHF.

The chain recombines TRBV29-1 with TRBJ2-7; the D call from TCRdb, TRBD2, cannot be confirmed without DNA. This CDR3 has 17 residues. CDR1 is SQVTM, CDR2 ANQGSEA, per germline. CDR3 region: CSVAIPSGETSPYEQYF.

The chain is built from TRBV18 and TRBJ2-3; TCRdb selects TRBD2, and the lack of DNA leaves this call unchecked. CDR3 length equals 17 residues. Germline V gene lookup returns CDR1 KGHSH and CDR2 LQKENI. The CDR3 is CASSPRSSGLFTDTQYF.

J is TRBJ2-5 and V is TRBV12-3 or TRBV12-4; without DNA, the TCRdb call of TRBD1 cannot be checked. This CDR3 spans 14 amino acids. The CDR3: CASSLQVPQETQYF.

This chain links TRBV6-5 with TRBJ2-2; TCRdb returns TRBD2, unconfirmable since there is no DNA. The length of the CDR3 is 15 residues. Germline lookup yields CDR1 MNHEY and CDR2 SVGAGI. The CDR3 spells CASSSSGGPAGELFF.

This sequence joins TRBV5-4 and TRBJ2-6. This CDR3 spans 16 amino acids. Germline V CDR1 and CDR2: SGHNT, YYREEE (reference sequence). The CDR3 region is CASSSGHNSGANVLTF.

The J gene is TRBJ1-1, the V gene TRBV12-3 or TRBV12-4; as DNA is missing, the TRBD1 call by TCRdb cannot be tested. This CDR3 has 13 residues. CDR3 region: CASSPSTGAEAFF.

V is TRBV4-3 and J is TRBJ2-4; the TCRdb D gene call, TRBD1, has no DNA to confirm it. The CDR3 has 15 residues. Germline V gives CDR1 LGHNA, CDR2 YSLEER. CDR3 loop: CASSPGPGLRNIQYF.

The rearrangement links TRBV27 to TRBJ2-1; TCRdb indicates TRBD2, and absent DNA this call remains unverified. The CDR3 runs 17 residues. Per the germline V gene, CDR1 is MNHEY and CDR2 is SMNVEV (reference sequence). CDR3 loop: CASKLAGSRSSYNEQFF.

The gene calls are TRBV20-1 and TRBJ2-1; TCRdb returns TRBD1, unconfirmable since there is no DNA. In germline, CDR1 is DFQATT, CDR2 SNEGSKA (reference sequence). This CDR3 contains 15 residues. CDR3 amino acids: CSARDHRTQNNEQFF.

The V and J genes are TRBV18 and TRBJ2-3; no DNA is available, so the TRBD1 call from TCRdb remains unchecked. The CDR3 is 17 amino acids. Germline CDR1 is KGHSH and CDR2 is LQKENI. The CDR3 protein is CASSYTEGVGVTDTQYF.

This sequence joins TRBV7-3 and TRBJ2-2; TCRdb proposes TRBD1, but this gene call is untestable without DNA. Germline CDR1 SGHTA, CDR2 FQGTGA. This CDR3 comprises 16 residues. CDR3 protein: CASSLRTVRGTGELFF.

The chain links TRBV28 to TRBJ2-5; TCRdb picks TRBD2, but there is no DNA to check that call. The germline gives CDR1 MDHEN, CDR2 SYDVKM. The CDR3 loop spans 14 amino acids. CDR3 sequence reads: CASSRTSAQETQYF.

The chain has TRBV12-3 or TRBV12-4 and TRBJ2-1. CDR3 size: 14 residues. The CDR3: CASSLGKPYNEQFF.

V is TRBV15 and J is TRBJ1-6. The CDR3 contains 12 residues. Germline V lookup: CDR1 LNHNV, CDR2 YYDKDF (reference sequence). The CDR3 region is CATSVRNSPLHF.

This sequence joins TRBV28 and TRBJ2-7; TCRdb's D call, TRBD2, is unchecked because there is no DNA. Germline loops: CDR1 MDHEN, CDR2 SYDVKM. The CDR3 is 14 residues long. CDR3 region: CASSPSLVAYEQYF.